A selection of T cell receptor beta chains follows, all from one sample in a study of cytomegalovirus exposure and HLA in healthy donors. Data came from immunoSEQ multiplex PCR; TCRdb stores just in-frame clones and leaves some out. The profile shows about 98,000 clones, under 70% of them singletons. Input material: PBMCs. Every receptor here comes from a man aged 50-60 years in good health and CMV-seronegative. The CDR3 runs from the conserved cysteine through the conserved F or W. Each record gives: D gene, V gene, CDR3 length, J gene, clone size, CDR3 DNA, CDR3 protein. The D gene is left open where the match is weak. Where a row states a size, it is once, few, many or the class of an expanded clone; other rows omit it.

D gene: TRBD2
V gene: TRBV25-1
CDR3 length: 14
J gene: TRBJ2-7
clone size: -
CDR3 DNA: TGTGCCACTCACCGGGGGGGAGATCTCCACGAGCAGTACTTC
CDR3 protein: CATHRGGDLHEQYF

D gene: TRBD1
V gene: TRBV29-1
CDR3 length: 13
J gene: TRBJ2-5
clone size: once
CDR3 DNA: TGCAGCGTTGCCCGGGACAGGGAAGAGACCCAGTACTTC
CDR3 protein: CSVARDREETQYF

D gene: -
V gene: TRBV9
CDR3 length: 15
J gene: TRBJ1-2
clone size: -
CDR3 DNA: TGTGCCAGCAGCGTAACTGAAAATGCTAACTATGGCTACACCTTC
CDR3 protein: CASSVTENANYGYTF

D gene: -
V gene: TRBV6-5
CDR3 length: 12
J gene: TRBJ2-4
clone size: -
CDR3 DNA: TGTGCCAGCAGTTCCGGTGGAAACATTCAGTACTTC
CDR3 protein: CASSSGGNIQYF

D gene: TRBD1
V gene: TRBV6-6
CDR3 length: 13
J gene: TRBJ2-5
clone size: -
CDR3 DNA: TGTGCCAGCAGTTACTCCGGAGGGGACAGGGAGTACTTC
CDR3 protein: CASSYSGGDREYF

D gene: -
V gene: TRBV28
CDR3 length: 12
J gene: TRBJ1-5
clone size: -
CDR3 DNA: TGTGCCAGCAGTTTTCCGGGACAGCCCCAGCATTTT
CDR3 protein: CASSFPGQPQHF

D gene: -
V gene: TRBV5-1
CDR3 length: 15
J gene: TRBJ2-2
clone size: -
CDR3 DNA: TGCGCCAGCAGCCCCGCCGGGGGGAACACCGGGGAGCTGTTTTTT
CDR3 protein: CASSPAGGNTGELFF

D gene: TRBD1
V gene: TRBV6-5
CDR3 length: 15
J gene: TRBJ1-1
clone size: -
CDR3 DNA: TGTGCCAGCTACGCCGGGAGACAGGGGGTCACTGAAGCTTTCTTT
CDR3 protein: CASYAGRQGVTEAFF

D gene: TRBD2
V gene: TRBV27
CDR3 length: 15
J gene: TRBJ2-3
clone size: few
CDR3 DNA: TGTGCCAGCACAATAGCGGGGGGGCGAGCAGATACGCAGTATTTT
CDR3 protein: CASTIAGGRADTQYF

D gene: TRBD2
V gene: TRBV11-2
CDR3 length: 14
J gene: TRBJ2-7
clone size: -
CDR3 DNA: TGTGCCAGCAGCTATAGCGGGGGGGCCCACGAGCAGTACTTC
CDR3 protein: CASSYSGGAHEQYF

D gene: TRBD1
V gene: TRBV9
CDR3 length: 15
J gene: TRBJ1-4
clone size: -
CDR3 DNA: TGTGCCAGCAGCGTGAACGGACAGGGTCGAGAAAAACTGTTTTTT
CDR3 protein: CASSVNGQGREKLFF

D gene: TRBD2
V gene: TRBV15
CDR3 length: 14
J gene: TRBJ2-1
clone size: -
CDR3 DNA: TGTGCCACCAGTGCGACTAGCGGGGACAATGAGCAGTTCTTC
CDR3 protein: CATSATSGDNEQFF

D gene: TRBD1
V gene: TRBV10-2
CDR3 length: 13
J gene: TRBJ1-1
clone size: -
CDR3 DNA: TGCGCCAGCCTAGACAGGGAGGAGACTGAAGCTTTCTTT
CDR3 protein: CASLDREETEAFF

D gene: -
V gene: TRBV15
CDR3 length: 17
J gene: TRBJ2-7
clone size: -
CDR3 DNA: TGTGCCACCAGCAGCCTGCAGGGTCAGGGGAGCTCCTACGAGCAGTACTTC
CDR3 protein: CATSSLQGQGSSYEQYF

D gene: TRBD1
V gene: TRBV15
CDR3 length: 17
J gene: TRBJ2-6
clone size: -
CDR3 DNA: TGTGCCACCAGCAGAGCTACAGGGGTCTCTGGGGCCAACGTCCTGACTTTC
CDR3 protein: CATSRATGVSGANVLTF

D gene: TRBD1
V gene: TRBV9
CDR3 length: 17
J gene: TRBJ1-6
clone size: -
CDR3 DNA: TGTGCCAGCAGCGTAGCTACAGGGGCATCCTATAATTCACCCCTCCACTTT
CDR3 protein: CASSVATGASYNSPLHF

D gene: -
V gene: TRBV30
CDR3 length: 12
J gene: TRBJ2-1
clone size: few
CDR3 DNA: TGTGCCTGGGCCGCCTTAGCATTCGAGCAGTTCTTC
CDR3 protein: CAWAALAFEQFF

D gene: TRBD2
V gene: TRBV28
CDR3 length: 16
J gene: TRBJ2-3
clone size: -
CDR3 DNA: TGTGCCACCTCCACGGGACTAGCGGGAATATCGGATACGCAGTATTTT
CDR3 protein: CATSTGLAGISDTQYF

D gene: -
V gene: TRBV7-3
CDR3 length: 14
J gene: TRBJ1-1
clone size: few
CDR3 DNA: TGTGCCAGCACGCCGGGACACCAGAACACTGAAGCTTTCTTT
CDR3 protein: CASTPGHQNTEAFF

D gene: TRBD1
V gene: TRBV19
CDR3 length: 16
J gene: TRBJ1-4
clone size: -
CDR3 DNA: TGTGCCAGTAGGGGACAGGGGATCGCAACTAATGAAAAACTGTTTTTT
CDR3 protein: CASRGQGIATNEKLFF

D gene: -
V gene: TRBV5-4
CDR3 length: 14
J gene: TRBJ1-5
clone size: -
CDR3 DNA: TGTGCCAGCAGCTTTGAGGGAGGCAATCAGCCCCAGCATTTT
CDR3 protein: CASSFEGGNQPQHF

D gene: TRBD2
V gene: TRBV7-6
CDR3 length: 14
J gene: TRBJ2-7
clone size: -
CDR3 DNA: TGTGCCAGCAGCTTAAGACTAGCGGGGGACGAGCAGTACTTC
CDR3 protein: CASSLRLAGDEQYF

D gene: -
V gene: TRBV20-1
CDR3 length: 10
J gene: TRBJ1-2
clone size: few
CDR3 DNA: TGCAGTGCTAGAAGAGTCGGCTACACCTTC
CDR3 protein: CSARRVGYTF

D gene: -
V gene: TRBV10-2
CDR3 length: 12
J gene: TRBJ2-7
clone size: -
CDR3 DNA: TGCGCCAGCAGGCACGAAGCCTACGAGCAGTACTTC
CDR3 protein: CASRHEAYEQYF

D gene: TRBD1
V gene: TRBV9
CDR3 length: 16
J gene: TRBJ2-2
clone size: few
CDR3 DNA: TGTGCCAGCAGCGGCCGGGACAGAGGCAACACCGGGGAGCTGTTTTTT
CDR3 protein: CASSGRDRGNTGELFF

D gene: TRBD2
V gene: TRBV5-4
CDR3 length: 18
J gene: TRBJ2-3
clone size: -
CDR3 DNA: TGTGCCAGCAGCTTGGTGTCGTTGGCGGGGGGGGCGATAGATACGCAGTATTTT
CDR3 protein: CASSLVSLAGGAIDTQYF

D gene: -
V gene: TRBV7-9
CDR3 length: 15
J gene: TRBJ1-4
clone size: -
CDR3 DNA: TGTGCCAGCAGCTTAGAAGGCAGCGGAGGCGAAAAACTGTTTTTT
CDR3 protein: CASSLEGSGGEKLFF

D gene: -
V gene: TRBV7-9
CDR3 length: 15
J gene: TRBJ2-5
clone size: -
CDR3 DNA: TGTGCCAGCAGCTTAGCGCTGAGACAGAAAGAGACCCAGTACTTC
CDR3 protein: CASSLALRQKETQYF

D gene: -
V gene: TRBV9
CDR3 length: 14
J gene: TRBJ2-1
clone size: -
CDR3 DNA: TGTGCCAGCAGCGTAGCGTATCCGGGCAATGAGCAGTTCTTC
CDR3 protein: CASSVAYPGNEQFF

D gene: -
V gene: TRBV15
CDR3 length: 15
J gene: TRBJ2-3
clone size: -
CDR3 DNA: TGTGCCACCAGCAGAGGCAGGACAGCGGCAGATACGCAGTATTTT
CDR3 protein: CATSRGRTAADTQYF

D gene: TRBD1
V gene: TRBV27
CDR3 length: 15
J gene: TRBJ1-4
clone size: -
CDR3 DNA: TGTGCCAGCAGTTCGGACAGGGGGCTTCGAGAAAAACTGTTTTTT
CDR3 protein: CASSSDRGLREKLFF

D gene: -
V gene: TRBV2
CDR3 length: 15
J gene: TRBJ1-6
clone size: -
CDR3 DNA: TGTGCCAGCAGTGATGGAGAGGGGGTCAATTCACCCCTCCACTTT
CDR3 protein: CASSDGEGVNSPLHF

D gene: -
V gene: TRBV2
CDR3 length: 12
J gene: TRBJ1-5
clone size: -
CDR3 DNA: TGTGCCAGCACGCGGGTGGGTCAGCCCCAGCATTTT
CDR3 protein: CASTRVGQPQHF

D gene: -
V gene: TRBV5-1
CDR3 length: 14
J gene: TRBJ2-7
clone size: -
CDR3 DNA: TGCGCCAGCAGCTTGGGGGCCTCAACCTACGAGCAGTACTTC
CDR3 protein: CASSLGASTYEQYF

D gene: -
V gene: TRBV7-9
CDR3 length: 14
J gene: TRBJ2-2
clone size: -
CDR3 DNA: TGTGCCAGCAGCCCCTTCAGGGGCACCGGGGAGCTGTTTTTT
CDR3 protein: CASSPFRGTGELFF

D gene: -
V gene: TRBV6-6
CDR3 length: 13
J gene: TRBJ1-1
clone size: -
CDR3 DNA: TGTGCCAGCAATCTACAGATGAACACTGAAGCTTTCTTT
CDR3 protein: CASNLQMNTEAFF

D gene: TRBD1
V gene: TRBV5-1
CDR3 length: 16
J gene: TRBJ2-2
clone size: -
CDR3 DNA: TGCGCCAGCAGCTTGGGACAGGGTGTGGGCACCGGGGAGCTGTTTTTT
CDR3 protein: CASSLGQGVGTGELFF

D gene: -
V gene: TRBV28
CDR3 length: 14
J gene: TRBJ1-1
clone size: few
CDR3 DNA: TGTGCCAGCAGCAGGGATGATCTGAACACTGAAGCTTTCTTT
CDR3 protein: CASSRDDLNTEAFF

D gene: -
V gene: TRBV11-2
CDR3 length: 12
J gene: TRBJ2-5
clone size: -
CDR3 DNA: TGTGCCAGCAGCTTTATCCAAGAGACCCAGTACTTC
CDR3 protein: CASSFIQETQYF

D gene: -
V gene: TRBV18
CDR3 length: 13
J gene: TRBJ2-3
clone size: -
CDR3 DNA: TGTGCCAGCTCCACCGAGGGCACAGATACGCAGTATTTT
CDR3 protein: CASSTEGTDTQYF

D gene: -
V gene: TRBV29-1
CDR3 length: 14
J gene: TRBJ1-5
clone size: -
CDR3 DNA: TGCAGCGTTGAAGTCGCGGGAAAGGGGCAGCCCCAGCATTTT
CDR3 protein: CSVEVAGKGQPQHF

D gene: TRBD2
V gene: TRBV28
CDR3 length: 16
J gene: TRBJ2-1
clone size: -
CDR3 DNA: TGTGCCAGCAGCCTCTACCCGGGGGGTCCTTACAATGAGCAGTTCTTC
CDR3 protein: CASSLYPGGPYNEQFF